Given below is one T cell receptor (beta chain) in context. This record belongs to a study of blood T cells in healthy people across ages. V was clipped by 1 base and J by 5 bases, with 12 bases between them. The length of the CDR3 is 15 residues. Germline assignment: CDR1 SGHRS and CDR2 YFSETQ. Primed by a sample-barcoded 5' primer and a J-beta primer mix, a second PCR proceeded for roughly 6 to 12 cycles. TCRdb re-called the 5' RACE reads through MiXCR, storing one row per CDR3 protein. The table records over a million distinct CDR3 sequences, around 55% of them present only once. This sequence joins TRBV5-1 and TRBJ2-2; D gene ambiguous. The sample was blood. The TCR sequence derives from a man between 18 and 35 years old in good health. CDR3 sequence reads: CASSLTDRSTGELFF. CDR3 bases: TGCGCCAGCAGCTTGACTGATCGAAGTACCGGGGAGCTGTTTTTT.